This record concerns one T cell receptor beta chain sequence. Antigen specificity is unknown. Amplification used 60 Vbeta primers and 13 Jbeta primers. Repertoires were generated with immunoSEQ multiplex PCR, while TCRdb's copy carries only in-frame clones and drops some. The sample consists of about 86,000 clones, 60% to 80% of them appearing once. The data originate from a study of cytomegalovirus exposure and HLA in healthy donors. Study findings and constraints: Presence/absence analyses took donor sequencing depth as roughly uniform. Accounts indicate the classifier identified cytomegalovirus status with strong specificity and sensitivity. A further, later analysis showed that HLA-associated TCR beta chains (compared with equally common others) were more clonally expanded.

This receptor was identified in a woman aged 50 to 60 in good health and CMV-seropositive. What was sequenced was PBMCs.

The CDR3 coding sequence is TGCGCCAGCAGGTACGGACAGGGGCTCGACGAGCAGTACTTC. Its translation is CASRYGQGLDEQYF. The chain combines TRBV5-1 with TRBJ2-7; TRBD1 aligns across 9 bases. Losses at the gene ends were 5 bases for V and 5 bases for J; bases not matched to a gene: 8. Germline V gene data show CDR1 as SGHRS and CDR2 as YFSETQ. There are 14 residues in the CDR3.